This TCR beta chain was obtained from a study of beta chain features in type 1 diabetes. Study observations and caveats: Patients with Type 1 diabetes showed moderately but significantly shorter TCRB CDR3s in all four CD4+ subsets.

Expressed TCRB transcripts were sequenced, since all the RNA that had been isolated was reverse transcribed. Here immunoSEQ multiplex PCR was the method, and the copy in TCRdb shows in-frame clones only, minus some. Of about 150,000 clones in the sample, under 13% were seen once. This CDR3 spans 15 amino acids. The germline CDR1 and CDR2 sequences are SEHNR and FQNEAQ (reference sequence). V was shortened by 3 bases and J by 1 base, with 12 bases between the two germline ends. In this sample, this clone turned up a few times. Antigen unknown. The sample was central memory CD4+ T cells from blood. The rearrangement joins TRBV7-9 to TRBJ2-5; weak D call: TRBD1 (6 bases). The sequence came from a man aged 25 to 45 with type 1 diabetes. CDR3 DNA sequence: TGTGCCAGCAGCTTCCCGGAGACAGGCCAAGAGACCCAGTACTTC. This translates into CASSFPETGQETQYF.